This T cell receptor (beta chain) was sequenced during a study of blood T cell repertoires in COVID-19. Study-wide context: From the United States, Italy and Spain came samples of acute and convalescent COVID-19. T cells, B-cell-depleted T cells, or PBMCs provided the cDNA or gDNA that served as material.

Methods used by the authors: It was from reference gene primer amplification that nucleated cell counts were estimated. Libraries were prepared by immunoSEQ multiplex PCR; TCRdb keeps only in-frame clonotypes and omits some of them. V, J and clone size are taken as reported in that table, and D and trimming were inferred from the DNA itself. The table has more than 85,000 clones, approximately 86% seen once. The length of the CDR3 is 15 residues. The germline gives CDR1 ENHRY, CDR2 SYGVKD. The V gene lost 2 bases and the J gene lost 4 bases, with 12 bases spanning the gap. The clonotype comes from a human donor in a cohort sampled during active COVID-19. Sequenced input: peripheral blood. V is TRBV10-3 and J is TRBJ2-1; the D gene is possibly TRBD2 (6 bases). The CDR3 DNA follows: TGTGCCATCAGTGAGACTAGCCGGGATTACAATGAGCAGTTCTTC. Translation gives CAISETSRDYNEQFF.